This section outlines one T cell receptor (beta chain) sequence together with its context. Assay used: immunoSEQ multiplex PCR; TCRdb lists only in-frame clones, some missing. The data show around 380,000 clones, 87% seen once. This record comes from a study of blood T cell repertoires in COVID-19. Each participant's cohort was designated according to participant-reported clinical history. Germline CDR1 is SGDLS and CDR2 is YYNGEE. CDR3 size: 13 residues. V dropped 4 bases and J dropped 0 bases, with 7 bases sitting between them. The receptor comes from a man aged 25-45 years who had recovered from COVID-19. Sequencing input: PBMCs or T cells enriched from blood (not recorded which). The chain carries TRBV9 and TRBJ2-5; the D gene is possibly TRBD2 (6 bases). CDR3 nucleotide sequence: TGTGCCAGCAGCCGGGGGAACCAAGAGACCCAGTACTTC. Its translation: CASSRGNQETQYF.